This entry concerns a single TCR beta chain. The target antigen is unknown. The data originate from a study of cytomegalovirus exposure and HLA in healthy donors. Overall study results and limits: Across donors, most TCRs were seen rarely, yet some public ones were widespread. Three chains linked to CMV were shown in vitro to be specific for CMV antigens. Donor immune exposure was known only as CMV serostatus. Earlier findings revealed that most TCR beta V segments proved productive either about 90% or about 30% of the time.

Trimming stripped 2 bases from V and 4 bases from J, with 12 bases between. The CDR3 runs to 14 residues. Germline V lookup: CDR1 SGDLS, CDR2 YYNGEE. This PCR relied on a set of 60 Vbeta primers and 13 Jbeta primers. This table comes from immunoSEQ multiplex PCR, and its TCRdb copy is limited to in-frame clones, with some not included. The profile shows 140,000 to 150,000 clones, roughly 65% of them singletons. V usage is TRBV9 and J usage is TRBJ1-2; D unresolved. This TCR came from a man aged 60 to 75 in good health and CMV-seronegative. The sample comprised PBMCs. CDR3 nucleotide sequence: TGTGCCAGCAGCGTTTCCGCTCTGAGCTATGGCTACACCTTC. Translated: CASSVSALSYGYTF.